This T cell receptor beta chain was identified in a study of blood T cell repertoires in COVID-19. V lost 1 base, J lost 4 bases, and 5 bases stayed unmatched. This CDR3 is built from 16 residues. CDR1 and CDR2 (germline): MDHEN, SYDVKM. The data were produced by immunoSEQ multiplex PCR, yet TCRdb's version contains in-frame clones alone and is incomplete. In the table there are around 97,000 clones, 75% to 90% of which are singletons. Sequenced sample: peripheral blood. The genes are TRBV28 and TRBJ2-2; 8 nucleotides agree with TRBD2. This TCR derives from a human donor in a cohort sampled during active COVID-19. CDR3 in DNA: TGTGCCAGCAGTTTATTCCGGGGGGGAGCCACCGGGGAGCTGTTTTTT. The encoded protein is CASSLFRGGATGELFF.